Listed here are 25 T cell receptor beta chains from one sample, sequenced in a study of blood T cells in healthy people across ages. The second PCR ran about 7 to 12 cycles with a sample-barcoded 5' primer and J-beta primers. In TCRdb, the 5' RACE reads were re-called with MiXCR into one record per CDR3 protein. Of some 710,000 distinct CDR3 sequences in the sample, over 20% were seen once. Sequencing input: blood. Receptors were obtained from a man between 65 and 85 years old in good health.

This clonotype was counted only a few times. Written as DNA, the CDR3 is TGCAGCGTTGAAGGACAGGGGGCAGGGGATACGCAGTATTTT. Amino acid sequence: CSVEGQGAGDTQYF. The chain carries TRBV29-1 and TRBJ2-3; 10 nucleotides align to TRBD1. The germline CDR1 and CDR2 sequences are SQVTM and ANQGSEA. V lost 1 base, J lost 6 bases, and 4 bases stayed unmatched. The CDR3 has 14 residues.

This clonotype was counted once. The genes are TRBV5-1 and TRBJ1-1; D is unresolved. Trimming took 6 bases from V and 4 from J, leaving 13 bases between them. The CDR3 extends over 13 amino acids. Germline V gene lookup returns CDR1 SGHRS and CDR2 YFSETQ. DNA for the CDR3: TGCGCCAGCATGAGCGGGGATTTCACTGAAGCTTTCTTT. Residues: CASMSGDFTEAFF.

The sample holds many counts of this clonotype. The V gene is TRBV11-2, the J gene TRBJ1-2; no firm D call. Germline loops: CDR1 SGHAT, CDR2 FQNNGV. This CDR3 is built from 12 residues. V gave up 3 bases and J gave up 8 bases, with 10 bases separating them. The CDR3 sequence: CASSFESRGYTF. The CDR3 nucleotides are TGTGCCAGCAGCTTCGAGAGCCGGGGCTACACCTTC.

V is TRBV12-3 or TRBV12-4 and J is TRBJ2-1; D ambiguous. V was shortened by 1 base and J by 9 bases, with 1 base between the two germline ends. CDR3 length: 10 amino acids. Here the CDR3 reads CASSLVEQFF. CDR3 coding DNA: TGTGCCAGCAGTTTAGTTGAGCAGTTCTTC.

The rearrangement links TRBV7-9 to TRBJ1-1; D not resolved. Trimming cost V 0 bases and J 7 bases, with 21 bases left between them. The CDR3 is 17 residues long. Germline values: CDR1 SEHNR, CDR2 FQNEAQ (reference sequence). CDR3 in amino acids: CASSLASLVGSSSEAFF. The CDR3 bases are TGTGCCAGCAGCTTAGCCTCCCTTGTGGGGAGTAGTAGTGAAGCTTTCTTT.

A remark on this clonotype: Its ends do not fully match the called genes, so a read error is possible. This chain uses TRBV5-6 with TRBJ1-5; D remains unclear. The CDR3 length is 15 residues. Germline values: CDR1 SGHDT, CDR2 YYEEEE. The CDR3 reads CASSLGGSPVQPQHF. CDR3 nucleotides: TGTGCCAGCAGCTTGGGTGGCAGCCCGGTACAGCCCCAGCACTTT.

This clonotype was seen only a few times. This sequence joins TRBV5-1 and TRBJ2-2; D uncertain. The CDR3 spans 12 residues. Per germline, CDR1 SGHRS and CDR2 YFSETQ. The V gene lost 3 bases and the J gene lost 7 bases, with 7 bases spanning the gap. This CDR3 is CASSSSHGELFF. For the CDR3, the DNA is TGCGCCAGCAGCTCCTCCCACGGGGAGCTGTTTTTT.

This clonotype came up a few times. The CDR3 region has the DNA TGTGCCAGCAGCCAAACTAGGACAGGGGGCAACACTGAAGCTTTCTTT. Encoded protein: CASSQTRTGGNTEAFF. The genes are TRBV7-9 and TRBJ1-1; TRBD1 matches 11 bases. The CDR3 spans 16 residues. J was trimmed by 2 bases and V by 5 bases; bases with no gene match: 7. The germline CDR1 and CDR2 sequences are SEHNR and FQNEAQ (reference sequence).

This clonotype came up once. CDR3 nucleotides: TGCAGTGTCCCCACGCCTACAGCGAGGGGCACAGATACGCAGTATTTT. Protein product: CSVPTPTARGTDTQYF. The chain uses TRBV20-1 and TRBJ2-3, with D maybe TRBD2 (5 bases). V lost 7 bases and J 1 base, leaving 21 bases between the germline ends. The CDR3 is 16 residues long. Germline V lookup: CDR1 DFQATT, CDR2 SNEGSKA (reference sequence).

J is TRBJ1-3 and V is TRBV5-1; a possible D gene is TRBD1 (6 bases). V was clipped by 0 bases and J by 0 bases, with 10 bases between them. The V gene's germline CDR1 is SGHRS and CDR2 YFSETQ. This CDR3 is 16 amino acids long. The DNA of the CDR3 is TGCGCCAGCAGCTTGGAACAGGGTTTCTCTGGAAACACCATATATTTT. This codes for CASSLEQGFSGNTIYF.

The gene calls are TRBV28 and TRBJ2-6; D may be TRBD2 (5 bases). From germline, CDR1 is MDHEN and CDR2 SYDVKM. This CDR3 has 15 residues. The V gene lost 6 bases and the J gene lost 3 bases, with 12 bases spanning the gap. CDR3 protein: CASSHRAGGANVLTF. The CDR3 region has the DNA TGTGCCAGCAGCCATAGGGCGGGTGGGGCCAACGTCCTGACTTTC. Variable domain in full (rest from reference TRBV28 and TRBJ2-6): DVKVTQSSRYLVKRTGEKVFLECVQDMDHENMFWYRQDPGLGLRLIYFSYDVKMKEKGDIPEGYSVSREKKERFSLILESASTNQTSMYLCASSHRAGGANVLTFGAGSRLTVL.

The CDR3 bases are TGCGCCAGCAGCGTTGGACTAGCGGGGGGGCCAGGGGAGCTGTTTTTT. As protein: CASSVGLAGGPGELFF. J is TRBJ2-2 and V is TRBV5-1, with 15 bases matching TRBD2. V was clipped by 4 bases and J by 8 bases; unmatched bases: 6. Looked up from germline, CDR1 is SGHRS and CDR2 is YFSETQ. This CDR3 contains 16 residues.

CDR3: CSASPWEIGEQFF. DNA for the CDR3: TGCAGTGCTAGCCCTTGGGAGATCGGGGAGCAGTTCTTC. This sequence joins TRBV20-1 and TRBJ2-1, with D possibly matching TRBD2 (5 bases). The CDR3 is 13 amino acids. The ends were cut back, 3 bases at V and 10 bases at J, with 16 bases in the middle. Germline lookup yields CDR1 DFQATT and CDR2 SNEGSKA (reference sequence).

This clonotype has only a few counts. V usage is TRBV18 and J usage is TRBJ1-1; the D gene is possibly TRBD1 (6 bases). V dropped 3 bases and J dropped 1 base, with 9 bases sitting between them. This CDR3 has 14 residues. The V gene's germline CDR1 is KGHSH and CDR2 LQKENI. This CDR3 is CASSPAGENTEAFF. CDR3 nucleotide sequence: TGTGCCAGCTCACCGGCAGGGGAGAACACTGAAGCTTTCTTT.

The genes are TRBV12-3 or TRBV12-4 and TRBJ2-1; TRBD1 matches 7 bases. This CDR3 is built from 14 residues. V lost 6 bases, J lost 6 bases, and 8 bases stayed unmatched. The CDR3 region has the DNA TGTGCCAGCAGGTTACAGGGGATCACCAATGAGCAGTTCTTC. It yields the protein CASRLQGITNEQFF.

The CDR3 loop reads CSASPPKGGGYLAREAFF. CDR3 bases: TGCAGTGCTAGCCCACCCAAGGGAGGGGGCTATCTCGCGCGTGAAGCTTTCTTT. This rearrangement joins TRBV20-1 to TRBJ1-1; 7 bases fit TRBD1. CDR3 length: 18 residues. V gave up 3 bases and J gave up 7 bases; unmatched junction bases: 23. Germline CDR1 DFQATT, CDR2 SNEGSKA (reference sequence).

In this sample, this clonotype turned up a few times. The V gene is TRBV7-2, the J gene TRBJ1-2; 7 bases map to TRBD1. With V trimmed by 1 base and J by 7 bases, 6 bases remained unmatched. The germline V gene has CDR1 SGHTA and CDR2 FQGNSA. The CDR3 totals 14 residues. In nucleotides, the CDR3 is TGTGCCAGCAGCTTAGAGGGCAGGGGGTTTGGCTACACCTTC. Translating it yields CASSLEGRGFGYTF.

This clonotype has more than one count but fewer than ten. The chain links TRBV2 to TRBJ2-1; 9 bases agree with TRBD2. The CDR3 loop spans 15 amino acids. Germline CDR1 and CDR2: SNHLY and FYNNEI. The CDR3 reads CSTGGGVAGVGEQFF. The CDR3 nucleotides read TGTTCAACTGGGGGCGGGGTAGCGGGAGTTGGTGAGCAGTTCTTC. Using reference TRBV2 and TRBJ2-1 for the parts outside the CDR3, the full variable domain is EPEVTQTPSHQVTQMGQEVILRCVPISNHLYFYWYRQILGQKVEFLVSFYNNEISEKSEIFDDQFSVERPDGSNFTLKIRSTKLEDSAMYFCSTGGGVAGVGEQFFGPGTRLTVL.

V and J are TRBV12-3 or TRBV12-4 and TRBJ1-6; D remains unclear. CDR3 length: 17 residues. V shed 2 bases and J shed 0 bases, with 11 bases lying between them. CDR3 sequence: CASSLWGYSSYNSPLHF. Here the CDR3 DNA reads TGTGCCAGCAGTTTATGGGGTTACAGCTCCTATAATTCACCCCTCCACTTT.

V is TRBV20-1 and J is TRBJ2-7, with TRBD2 matching 10 bases. Germline CDR1 and CDR2: DFQATT and SNEGSKA (reference sequence). CDR3 size: 13 residues. V was pared by 3 bases and J by 4 bases, with 3 bases of the junction left unmatched. As DNA, the CDR3 is TGCAGTGCTAGGAGCGGGAGGGCTTACGAGCAGTACTTC. It specifies CSARSGRAYEQYF.

A few counts support this clonotype. The rearrangement uses TRBV20-1 and TRBJ2-1; D possibly corresponds to TRBD2 (6 bases). The germline CDR1 and CDR2 sequences are DFQATT and SNEGSKA (reference sequence). Trimming stripped 5 bases from V and 4 bases from J, with 12 bases between. This CDR3 is 13 amino acids long. The CDR3 sequence is CSAYSGNYNEQFF. In nucleotides, the CDR3 is TGCAGTGCTTATAGCGGTAATTACAATGAGCAGTTCTTC.

This clonotype has a handful of counts. The chain has TRBV7-9 and TRBJ2-7; 12 bases map to TRBD2. Germline CDR1 and CDR2: SEHNR and FQNEAQ (reference sequence). With V trimmed by 4 bases and J by 7 bases, 11 bases remained unmatched. CDR3 length: 16 amino acids. Written as DNA, the CDR3 is TGTGCCAGCAGCTCCCTAGAGACTAGCGGGAGCCTTGAGCAGTACGTC. Amino acids: CASSSLETSGSLEQYV.

A word on this clonotype: A much larger clone lies a single base off, so this may be a read error. The CDR3 DNA reads TGTGTCAGCAGTTTAGGACAGGGGAACGAGCAGTACTTC. It yields the protein CVSSLGQGNEQYF. The chain combines TRBV12-3 or TRBV12-4 with TRBJ2-7; TRBD1 matches 9 bases. The CDR3 spans 13 residues.

J is TRBJ2-1 and V is TRBV12-3 or TRBV12-4, with D perhaps matching TRBD1 (5 bases). The J call may be faulty, since TRBJ2-7 better matches the DNA end. The CDR3 is 13 residues long. The CDR3 sequence: CASSFTGGDEQYV. CDR3 DNA sequence: TGTGCCAGCAGTTTTACAGGTGGTGACGAGCAGTACGTC.

The chain recombines TRBV5-1 with TRBJ2-3; no definite D call. V lost 1 base and J lost 2, with 14 bases in between. The CDR3 spans 16 residues. Germline V gene sequence: CDR1 SGHRS, CDR2 YFSETQ. CDR3 in DNA: TGCGCCAGCAGCTTGAATTGGGTCGGTTCCACAGATACGCAGTATTTT. It specifies CASSLNWVGSTDTQYF.